This T cell receptor beta chain was identified during a study of beta chain features in type 1 diabetes. Germline V gene sequence: CDR1 SGHTA, CDR2 FQGNSA. The CDR3 loop spans 13 amino acids. Trimming cost V 5 bases and J 4 bases, with 11 bases left between them. This clone was detected a few times. Expressed TCRB transcripts were sequenced after all isolated RNA was converted to cDNA. Assay: immunoSEQ multiplex PCR; the TCRdb copy retains only in-frame clones and omits some. Of more than 120,000 clones in the sample, about 10% were seen once. Sequencing used naive CD4+ T cells from blood. The chain uses TRBV7-2 and TRBJ2-5, with no clear D. This clonotype was obtained from a man younger than 35 in good health. This chain's CDR3 is CASSRSGPETQYF. CDR3 bases: TGTGCCAGCAGCCGATCAGGTCCAGAGACCCAGTACTTC.